A selection of T cell receptor beta chains follows, all from one sample in a study of regulatory T cells in long-lasting Graves disease. MiXCR, applied by TCRdb to the multiplex PCR reads, yields one record per CDR3 protein. The sample includes about 560,000 distinct CDR3 sequences, roughly a sixth of them seen just once. These records were also assigned to another study, of T cells in Graves' hyperthyroidism and ophthalmopathy.

The sequences come from peripheral blood mononuclear cells (PBMCs), collected at new diagnosis, from a patient treated with antithyroid drugs. Receptor source: a man between 18 and 29 years old with Graves disease. Each CDR3 is given with its conserved first and last residue. Each record gives: V gene, D gene, clone size, J gene, CDR3 DNA, CDR3 protein. D genes are given only for firm matches. Only part of the rows carry a size: once, few, many, or a class if the clone is expanded.

TRBV12-3/TRBV12-4,TRBD2,few,TRBJ2-5,TGTGCCAGCAGTTTAAGGGCTAGCGGCAAAGAGACCCAGTACTTC,CASSLRASGKETQYF
TRBV20-1,.,few,TRBJ1-6,TGCAGTGCTAGAGACCTAACACAGGCGCAGGCGGCCCTCCACTTT,CSARDLTQAQAALHF
TRBV11-2,.,.,TRBJ1-4,TGTGCCAGCAGCTTAGAGGCAGGGGACCATGAAAAACTGTTTTTT,CASSLEAGDHEKLFF
TRBV29-1,.,.,TRBJ1-5,TGCAGCGTTGGGTCGGGCAATCAGCCCCAGCATTTT,CSVGSGNQPQHF
TRBV5-1,.,many,TRBJ2-7,TGCGCCAGCAGCCCGGACGGGACAACCTACGAGCAGTACTTC,CASSPDGTTYEQYF
TRBV13,TRBD2,.,TRBJ2-7,TGTGCCAGCCGGGCTAGCGGGAGTCCCACCTACGAGCAGTACTTC,CASRASGSPTYEQYF
TRBV20-1,.,few,TRBJ2-5,TGCAGTGCTAGAGATGGTCGCAGGGTAGAAGAGACCCAGTACTTC,CSARDGRRVEETQYF
TRBV6-1,.,few,TRBJ1-2,TGTGCCAGCAGTGAACCCAGGGCATACTATGGCTACACCTTC,CASSEPRAYYGYTF
TRBV7-9,TRBD2,.,TRBJ2-5,TGTGCCAGCAGCGCCTCCGGGACTAGCGGGAGGGGGCAAGAGACCCAGTACTTC,CASSASGTSGRGQETQYF
TRBV20-1,.,.,TRBJ2-7,TGCAGTGCCCCGACTAGTAGCTACGAGCAGTACTTC,CSAPTSSYEQYF
TRBV6-1,.,.,TRBJ1-4,TGTGCCAGCAGCCTAGGGTGGGGGACGGGAGGGGAAAAACTGTTTTTT,CASSLGWGTGGEKLFF
TRBV9,TRBD2,.,TRBJ2-7,TGTGCCAGCAGCGTCGCCGGGGCGGGAGCGGGAGAGCAGTACTTC,CASSVAGAGAGEQYF
TRBV6-1,TRBD1,few,TRBJ1-1,TGTGCCAGCAAGGAGGACAGGGATTACACTGAAGCTTTCTTT,CASKEDRDYTEAFF
TRBV24-1,TRBD1,.,TRBJ2-1,TGTGCCACCAGTGATCCGCAGGGGGCAGGGGATGAGCAGTTCTTC,CATSDPQGAGDEQFF
TRBV18,TRBD1,.,TRBJ2-7,TGTGCCAGCTCACCTAGGGGGCCTGAGCAGTACTTC,CASSPRGPEQYF
TRBV5-1,TRBD1,.,TRBJ1-2,TGCGCCAGCAGCTTGGGGCCAACAGGGGGAGGCTACACCTTC,CASSLGPTGGGYTF
TRBV7-9,.,.,TRBJ1-6,TGTGCCAGCAGCTCAGATCGGGACCTTAATTCACCCCTCCACTTT,CASSSDRDLNSPLHF
TRBV12-3/TRBV12-4,.,many,TRBJ2-5,TGTGCCAGCGCCGTTTTAACTCAAGAGACCCAGTACTTC,CASAVLTQETQYF
TRBV2,.,many,TRBJ2-7,TGTGCCAGCAGGGGGAAAGTAGGCTCCTACGAGCAGTACTTC,CASRGKVGSYEQYF
TRBV6-1,TRBD2,few,TRBJ2-1,TGTGCCAGCAGCCGGGAGGGCCCGGGAGGGTACTACAATGAGCAGTTCTTC,CASSREGPGGYYNEQFF
TRBV20-1,.,.,TRBJ2-7,TGCAGTGCTAGAGGCGTCCGGTCCTACGAGCAGTACTTC,CSARGVRSYEQYF
TRBV4-1,TRBD1,few,TRBJ1-5,TGCGCCAGCAGCCGACAGGGGGCCGCAAACCAGCCCCAGCATTTT,CASSRQGAANQPQHF
TRBV13,.,.,TRBJ2-1,TGTGCCAGCAGCTTCGACCCGGATGAGCAGTTCTTC,CASSFDPDEQFF
TRBV20-1,.,many,TRBJ2-5,TGCAGTGCCCCCCGGGTGGGGGAGACCCAGTACTTC,CSAPRVGETQYF
TRBV7-9,.,many,TRBJ2-1,TGTGCCACCGGAGCACGGTCCCACAATGAGCAGTTCTTC,CATGARSHNEQFF
TRBV7-9,.,.,TRBJ1-1,TGTGCCAGCAGCTTCTATCCCGAAGCTTTCTTT,CASSFYPEAFF
TRBV27,.,many,TRBJ2-3,TGTGCCAGCAGTCCGGGGACTCTTAGCACAGATACGCAGTATTTT,CASSPGTLSTDTQYF
TRBV12-3/TRBV12-4,.,many,TRBJ2-7,TGTGCCAGCAGTTTAGCGCCTCACGAGCAGTACTTC,CASSLAPHEQYF
TRBV27,.,many,TRBJ2-5,TGTGCCAGCCTTCGGGGAGAGACCCAGTACTTC,CASLRGETQYF
TRBV7-9,.,few,TRBJ1-3,TGTGCCAGCAGCCCCCCGGGGAAGCAAAACACCATATATTTT,CASSPPGKQNTIYF
TRBV15,TRBD1,.,TRBJ1-2,TGTGCCACCAGCAGAGAGCGAGGGGGCGCAGCAAACTATGGCTACACCTTC,CATSRERGGAANYGYTF
TRBV5-1,.,many,TRBJ1-1,TGTGCCAGCAGCCAACGACTCCAGGGGAACACTGAAGCTTTCTTT,CASSQRLQGNTEAFF
TRBV19,.,few,TRBJ1-1,TGTGCCAGTAGTATAGATTATAGGGGTGGCACTGAAGCTTTCTTT,CASSIDYRGGTEAFF
TRBV28,.,.,TRBJ2-1,TGTGCCAGCAGTTTTCGGGGGCCCCCCGGCAATGAGCAGTTCTTC,CASSFRGPPGNEQFF
TRBV20-1,.,many,TRBJ1-1,TGCAGTGCTAGACCAGTGCTTTACACTGAAGCTTTCTTT,CSARPVLYTEAFF
TRBV11-2,TRBD1,many,TRBJ2-1,TGTGCCAGCAGCTCCCGACGGGACAGGGGATTGGGTGAGCAGTTCTTC,CASSSRRDRGLGEQFF
TRBV9,TRBD1,few,TRBJ2-1,TGTGCCAGCAGCGTTAGTCCTAGCGACAGGGGCGGGCAGTTCTTC,CASSVSPSDRGGQFF
TRBV5-1,TRBD2,few,TRBJ2-3,TGCGCCAGCAGCGCGTCTAGCGGGAGGCCAGATACGCAGTATTTT,CASSASSGRPDTQYF
TRBV27,.,few,TRBJ2-1,TGTGCCAGCAGTTTACCGCCCATGGGAGCTGACAGCTCCTACAATGAGCAGTTCTTC,CASSLPPMGADSSYNEQFF
TRBV6-1,.,few,TRBJ1-5,TGTGCCAGCAGTGTACACCCGGGGAACAATCAGCCCCAGCATTTT,CASSVHPGNNQPQHF
TRBV10-3,.,many,TRBJ2-1,TGTGCCATCTCAGAGTTGGGGAGCCGCACCTACAATGAGCAGTTCTTC,CAISELGSRTYNEQFF
TRBV6-1,.,few,TRBJ1-5,TGTGCCAGCAGGCCGGGACGGTGGGATGGGCCCCAGCATTTT,CASRPGRWDGPQHF
TRBV7-2,TRBD1,.,TRBJ2-1,TGTGCCAGCAGCCCGGGGCCGGGACAGGGGACGGGGGTCCGCTCCTACAATGAGCAGTTCTTC,CASSPGPGQGTGVRSYNEQFF
TRBV30,.,many,TRBJ1-1,TGTGCCTGGAGTGTACACAGCCTGAACACTGAAGCTTTCTTT,CAWSVHSLNTEAFF
TRBV20-1,.,many,TRBJ2-5,TGCAGTGCTAGTTTGGGCCAAGAGACCCAGTACTTC,CSASLGQETQYF
TRBV3-1,TRBD1,.,TRBJ1-4,TGTGCCAGCAGCCCAGGGACAGTCGAAAAACTGTTTTTT,CASSPGTVEKLFF
TRBV7-8,.,.,TRBJ2-7,TGTGCCAGCAGCCCCAGGGGGGGGACCTACGAGCAGTACTTC,CASSPRGGTYEQYF
TRBV12-3/TRBV12-4,.,.,TRBJ2-2,TGTGCCAGCAGCCCGACTAGAAACACCGGGGAGCTGTTTTTT,CASSPTRNTGELFF
TRBV27,.,few,TRBJ2-7,TGTGCCACCTCAGGGGCACCTTCCTACGAGCAGTACTTC,CATSGAPSYEQYF